This T cell receptor (beta chain) was observed in a study of vaccination and CD4 T cells after COVID-19. On the study more broadly: Cellular stimulation was performed using overlapping spike peptides derived from SARS-CoV-2, HCoV-NL63, HCoV-OC43 and HCoV-229E.

This CDR3 contains 19 residues. Germline assignment: CDR1 ENHRY and CDR2 SYGVKD. V was pared by 5 bases and J by 4 bases, with 22 bases of the junction left unmatched. With regard to this clonotype: Its antigen is unidentified.

The Oncomine TCR Beta short-read assay generated sequence data from the DNA of cultured CD4+ T cells. TCRdb fed the PCR reads into MiXCR, producing one record per CDR3 protein. The table includes about 25,000 distinct CDR3 sequences, roughly 50% detected once. As for treatment: approximately 9-day PBMC culture with coronavirus spike peptide pools or control peptides (ViraFEST assay). The origin of this receptor is a human donor who had recovered from COVID-19. Sequenced input: CD4+ T cells from blood, cultured in vitro. The chain uses TRBV10-3 and TRBJ1-2; 7 bases are shared with TRBD1. The CDR3, as DNA: TGTGCCATCAGTAATAGGCGGAGGTCCGCGCAGGGGGTGAGCTATGGCTACACCTTC. Protein: CAISNRRRSAQGVSYGYTF.